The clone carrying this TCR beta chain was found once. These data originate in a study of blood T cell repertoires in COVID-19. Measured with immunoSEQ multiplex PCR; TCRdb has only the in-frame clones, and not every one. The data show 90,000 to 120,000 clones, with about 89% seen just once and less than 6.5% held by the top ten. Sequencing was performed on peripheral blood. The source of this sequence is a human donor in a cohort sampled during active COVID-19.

CDR3 bases: TGTGCCAGCAGCTCGGACAGGGTTGCCACCGGGGAGCTGTTTTTT. Translating it yields CASSSDRVATGELFF. The V gene is TRBV7-3, the J gene TRBJ2-2, with TRBD1 matching over 8 bases. Germline V gene lookup returns CDR1 SGHTA and CDR2 FQGTGA. The CDR3 spans 15 residues. With V trimmed by 4 bases and J by 4 bases, 5 bases remained unmatched.